This is a list of T cell receptor beta chains from one sample in a study of siplizumab effects on memory and regulatory T cells. Assay: immunoSEQ multiplex PCR; the TCRdb copy retains only in-frame clones and omits some. The table shows 60,000 to 70,000 clones, with 75% to 90% occurring only once. The specimen sequenced was Tregs sorted from blood. These TCRs come from a human donor in good health. The CDR3 runs from the conserved cysteine through the conserved F or W. A D gene is named only where the DNA matches it firmly. Some rows mark clone size as missing; the rest say once, few, many or name a class of expanded clone.

>-|TRBV5-1|TRBJ1-1|once
CASSPFTQGPRSEAFF
TGCGCCAGCAGCCCTTTCACACAGGGCCCTAGATCTGAAGCTTTCTTT
>-|TRBV5-1|TRBJ2-5|-
CASSLDSRGETQYF
TGCGCCAGCAGCCTTGACAGCCGCGGGGAGACCCAGTACTTC
>TRBD2|TRBV7-2|TRBJ2-1|-
CASSLVASGSDYNEQFF
TGTGCCAGCAGCTTAGTGGCTAGCGGGAGTGATTACAATGAGCAGTTCTTC
>-|TRBV6-5|TRBJ1-4|-
CASSYSRLNEKLFF
TGTGCCAGCAGTTACTCCCGCCTAAATGAAAAACTGTTTTTT
>TRBD1|TRBV5-1|TRBJ1-4|-
CASSPDRNEKLFF
TGCGCCAGCAGCCCGGACAGGAATGAAAAACTGTTTTTT
>TRBD2|TRBV6-4|TRBJ2-7|-
CASSETSGFSYEQYF
TGTGCCAGCAGCGAGACTAGCGGGTTCTCCTACGAGCAGTACTTC
>TRBD2|TRBV6-1|TRBJ2-1|-
CASSGSGSSYNEQFF
TGTGCCAGCAGTGGGAGCGGGAGCTCCTACAATGAGCAGTTCTTC
>TRBD1|TRBV6-1|TRBJ2-7|-
CASGTGRYEQYF
TGTGCCAGCGGGACAGGGCGGTACGAGCAGTACTTC
>-|TRBV19|TRBJ2-7|-
CASSIRGRSWEQYF
TGTGCCAGTAGTATCAGAGGGAGGTCCTGGGAGCAGTACTTC
>-|TRBV7-2|TRBJ2-2|-
CASSPRDRPTGELFF
TGTGCCAGCAGCCCGCGGGACCGCCCAACCGGGGAGCTGTTTTTT
>-|TRBV9|TRBJ2-1|-
CASSVPGGNEQFF
TGTGCCAGCAGCGTTCCGGGTGGGAATGAGCAGTTCTTC
>-|TRBV5-4|TRBJ1-2|-
CASSANRVYGYTF
TGTGCCAGCAGCGCTAACAGGGTCTATGGCTACACCTTC
>-|TRBV28|TRBJ1-1|-
CALSGWETEAFF
TGTGCCCTTTCAGGGTGGGAGACTGAAGCTTTCTTT
>-|TRBV9|TRBJ2-3|-
CASSALIHSTDTQYF
TGTGCCAGCAGCGCCTTGATCCATAGCACAGATACGCAGTATTTT
>-|TRBV9|TRBJ1-3|-
CASSVDPTDVGLRNTIYF
TGTGCCAGCAGCGTCGACCCCACAGATGTCGGGTTACGAAACACCATATATTTT
>TRBD1|TRBV5-8|TRBJ2-5|-
CASSPGQNQETQYF
TGTGCCAGCAGCCCGGGACAGAACCAAGAGACCCAGTACTTC
>TRBD2|TRBV6-1|TRBJ2-7|-
CASYPGGFYEQYF
TGTGCCAGCTACCCGGGAGGGTTCTACGAGCAGTACTTC
>-|TRBV5-6|TRBJ1-2|-
CASTPSPDTNYGYTF
TGTGCCAGCACCCCGTCTCCAGACACTAACTATGGCTACACCTTC
>-|TRBV30|TRBJ1-4|-
CAWSGGQINEKLFF
TGTGCCTGGAGTGGAGGGCAGATTAATGAAAAACTGTTTTTT
>-|TRBV28|TRBJ1-4|once
CASSTVWGGYGEKLFF
TGTGCCAGCAGTACGGTGTGGGGGGGCTATGGAGAAAAACTGTTTTTT
>-|TRBV28|TRBJ1-1|-
CASSQGRTYTEAFF
TGTGCCAGCAGTCAGGGCCGGACTTACACTGAAGCTTTCTTT
>-|TRBV30|TRBJ1-4|few
CAWSASLGEKLFF
TGTGCCTGGAGCGCGAGCCTGGGGGAGAAACTGTTTTTT